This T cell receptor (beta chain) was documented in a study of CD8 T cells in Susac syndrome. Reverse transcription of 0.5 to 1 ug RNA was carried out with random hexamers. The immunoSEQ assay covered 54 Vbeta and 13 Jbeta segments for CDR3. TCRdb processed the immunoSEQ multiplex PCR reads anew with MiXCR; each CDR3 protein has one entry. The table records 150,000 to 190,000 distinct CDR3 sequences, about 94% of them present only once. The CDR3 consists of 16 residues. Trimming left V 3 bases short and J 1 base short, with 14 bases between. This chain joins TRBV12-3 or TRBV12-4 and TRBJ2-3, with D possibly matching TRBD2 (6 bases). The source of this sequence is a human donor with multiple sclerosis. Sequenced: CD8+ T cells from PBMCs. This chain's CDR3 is CASSFVRSGGTDTQYF. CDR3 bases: TGTGCCAGCAGTTTCGTCCGGTCGGGAGGCACAGATACGCAGTATTTT.